This TCR beta chain was found in a study of T cell responses to AZD1222 COVID-19 vaccine. Across the whole study: Pooling was applied to second doses at about 4 or about 12 weeks.

Study-wide results and caveats: Following two doses of AZD1222, Spike-specific TCR breadth and depth rose.

V dropped 6 bases and J dropped 3 bases, with 12 bases sitting between them. The CDR3 covers 12 residues. The germline CDR1 and CDR2 sequences are SQVTM and ANQGSEA. The method was immunoSEQ multiplex PCR; TCRdb's version includes in-frame clones alone and lacks a portion of them. Among around 160,000 clones listed, about nine tenths were seen once. With regard to this clone: As yet, its antigen is unknown.

The receptor was derived from an adult in good health. The gene calls are TRBV29-1 and TRBJ2-7; a weak D match, TRBD1 (5 bases). The input for sequencing was peripheral blood, taken on day 0 of AZD1222 vaccination. DNA of the CDR3: TGCAGCGTCCGAGACAGTTTCTACGAGCAGTACTTC. It translates to CSVRDSFYEQYF.